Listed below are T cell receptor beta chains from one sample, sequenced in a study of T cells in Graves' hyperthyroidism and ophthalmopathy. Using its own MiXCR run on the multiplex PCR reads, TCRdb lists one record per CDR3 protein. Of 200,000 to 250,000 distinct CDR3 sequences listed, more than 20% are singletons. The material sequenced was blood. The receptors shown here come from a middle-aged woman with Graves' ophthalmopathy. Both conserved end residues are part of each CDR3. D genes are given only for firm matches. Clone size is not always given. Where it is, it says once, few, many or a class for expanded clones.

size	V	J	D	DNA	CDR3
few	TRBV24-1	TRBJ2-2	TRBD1	TGTGCCACCAGTGACCCCCGGGACAGGGCTATCACCGGGGAGCTGTTTTTT	CATSDPRDRAITGELFF
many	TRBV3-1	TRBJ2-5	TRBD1	TGTGCCAGCAGCCGGGACAGTTTACAAGAGACCCAGTACTTC	CASSRDSLQETQYF
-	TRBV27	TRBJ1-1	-	TGTGCCAGCAGTTTTGCGGGACAAACGAACACTGAAGCTTTCTTT	CASSFAGQTNTEAFF
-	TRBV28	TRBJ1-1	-	TGTGCCAGCAGAAATCAGGGTGGCACTGAAGCTTTCTTT	CASRNQGGTEAFF
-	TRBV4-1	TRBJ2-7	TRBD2	TGCGCCAGCAGCCAAGACTTCGGGACTAGTGGATTGAACGAGCAGTACTTC	CASSQDFGTSGLNEQYF
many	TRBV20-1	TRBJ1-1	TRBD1	TGCAGTGCTAGAGGTCCGGGACAGGTTAAGGCTGAAGCTTTCTTT	CSARGPGQVKAEAFF
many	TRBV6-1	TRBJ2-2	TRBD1	TGTGCCGGCCAGGGACAGCCCAACACCGGGGAGCTGTTTTTT	CAGQGQPNTGELFF
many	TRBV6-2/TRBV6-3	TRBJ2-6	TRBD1	TGTGCCAGCAGTTACTCGAGGCAGGGGGCGTCAGGGGCCAACGTCCTGACTTTC	CASSYSRQGASGANVLTF
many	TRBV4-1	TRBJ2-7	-	TGCGCCAGCAGCCACCGAAGGGGGGACGTCGAGCAGTACTTC	CASSHRRGDVEQYF
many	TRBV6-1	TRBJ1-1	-	TGTGCCAGCAGTGAAGCGTTTGGGAGTGAAGCTTTCTTT	CASSEAFGSEAFF
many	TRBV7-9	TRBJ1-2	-	TGTGCCAGCAGCCCATCGACGGAATACTATGGCTACACCTTC	CASSPSTEYYGYTF
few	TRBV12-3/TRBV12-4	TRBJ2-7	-	TGTGCCAGCAGTACGCCCGGGAGAAGGTCCGAGCAGTACTTC	CASSTPGRRSEQYF
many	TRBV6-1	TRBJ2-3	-	TGTGCCAGCAGTCCGACGGGAAGCACAGATACGCAGTATTTT	CASSPTGSTDTQYF
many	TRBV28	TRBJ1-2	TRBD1	TGTGCCAGCAGTCCGGGACAGCTTAACTATGGCTACACCTTC	CASSPGQLNYGYTF
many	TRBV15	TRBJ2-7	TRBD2	TGTGCCACCAGCATCGGACTAGCGGGAGTCCCAATTTACGAGCAGTACTTC	CATSIGLAGVPIYEQYF
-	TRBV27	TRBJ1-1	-	TGTGCCAGCAGTTTATTAAGGACGACCGTGAACACTGAAGCTTTCTTT	CASSLLRTTVNTEAFF
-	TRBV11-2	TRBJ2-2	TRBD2	TGTGCCAGCAGCTTTTCCGGGACTAGCGGCACCGGGGAGCTGTTTTTT	CASSFSGTSGTGELFF
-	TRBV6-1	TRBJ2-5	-	TGTGCCAGCAGTGAAATTTTTGGTTACCAAGAGACCCAGTACTTC	CASSEIFGYQETQYF
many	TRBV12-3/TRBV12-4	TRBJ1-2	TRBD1	TGTGCCAGCCTTAGACTGGACAGGGGGCGCGGGAACTATGGCTACACCTTC	CASLRLDRGRGNYGYTF
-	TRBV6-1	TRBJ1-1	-	TGTGCCATTACGTCGCGCGGAAACACTGAAGCTTTCTTT	CAITSRGNTEAFF
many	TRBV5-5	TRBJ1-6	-	TGTGCCAGCAGCTTGGAAAGGACTAATTCACCCCTCCACTTT	CASSLERTNSPLHF
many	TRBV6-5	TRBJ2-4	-	TGTGCCAGCAGTTGGAACGGGGAATCCATTCAGTACTTC	CASSWNGESIQYF
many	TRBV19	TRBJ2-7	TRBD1	TGTGCCAGTAGCATGGGACAGTCCGCCTCCTACGAGCAGTACTTC	CASSMGQSASYEQYF
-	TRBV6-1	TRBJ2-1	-	TGTGCCCCGGCCTTGACAGCCTACAATGAGCAGTTCTTC	CAPALTAYNEQFF
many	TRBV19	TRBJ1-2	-	TGTGCCAGCCAGCAACACTATGGCTACACCTTC	CASQQHYGYTF
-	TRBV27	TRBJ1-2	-	TGTGCCAGCAGTTTAATCTCCAGGGGAGCGGTCAGGGGCTACACCTTC	CASSLISRGAVRGYTF
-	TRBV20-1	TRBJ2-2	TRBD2	TGCAGTGCTAGAGTGAGCGGGACCCCAACCGGGGAGCTGTTTTTT	CSARVSGTPTGELFF
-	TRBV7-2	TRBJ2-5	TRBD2	TGTGCCAGCAGCCCGACCTGGGGACTAGCGGGAGAGACCCAGTACTTC	CASSPTWGLAGETQYF
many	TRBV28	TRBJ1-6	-	TGTGCCAGCAGTTCGGGCGGGACCTTTAATTCACCCCTCCACTTT	CASSSGGTFNSPLHF
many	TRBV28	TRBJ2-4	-	TGTGCCAGCAGTTCGGGACACCCAGCCAAAAACATTCAGTACTTC	CASSSGHPAKNIQYF
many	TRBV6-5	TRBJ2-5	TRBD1	TGTGCCAGCAGTTACTCTAAGACAGGGGGCGTGGGAGAGACCCAGTACTTC	CASSYSKTGGVGETQYF
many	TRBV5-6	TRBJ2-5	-	TGTGCCAGCAGCCCAACAGGACTACCAAGCGGGGAGACCCAGTACTTC	CASSPTGLPSGETQYF
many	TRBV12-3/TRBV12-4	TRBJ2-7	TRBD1	TGTGCCAGCAGTGAGGACCGGGACAGGTCTCACGAGCAGTACTTC	CASSEDRDRSHEQYF
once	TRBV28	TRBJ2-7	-	TGTGCCAGCAGTTCCTCCTGGTACGAGCAGTACTTC	CASSSSWYEQYF
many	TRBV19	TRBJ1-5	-	TGTGCCAGTAGTATCTCAGGGGACAATCAGCCCCAGCATTTT	CASSISGDNQPQHF
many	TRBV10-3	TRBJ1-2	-	TGTGCCATCAGTGAGTCGAGAGGGGCAACGGGGTATGGCTACACCTTC	CAISESRGATGYGYTF
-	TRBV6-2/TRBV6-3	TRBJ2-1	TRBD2	TGTGCCAGCAGTTACTGGCGGGGCGGGAGTAGGTTTGAGCAGTTCTTC	CASSYWRGGSRFEQFF
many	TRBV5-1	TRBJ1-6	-	TGCGCCAGCAGCGTGAGCGGTAGCTCCTATAATTCACCCCTCCACTTT	CASSVSGSSYNSPLHF
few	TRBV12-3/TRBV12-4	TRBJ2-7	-	TGTGCCAGCAGTCGAACAGGGTTCTCCTACGAGCAGTACTTC	CASSRTGFSYEQYF
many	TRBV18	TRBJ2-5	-	TGTGCCAGCGCCCGCAAGGAGACCCAGTACTTC	CASARKETQYF
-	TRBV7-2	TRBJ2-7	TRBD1	TGTGCCAGCAGCGCAACAGGGGCCGAGCAGTACTTC	CASSATGAEQYF